The following is a TCR beta chain sequence with its context. As yet, its antigen is unknown. These data come from a study of T cell repertoires in cytomegalovirus infection. Across the whole study: Matching HLA type and CMV infection were both indicated by public TCR beta signatures.

Germline CDR1 DFQATT, CDR2 SNEGSKA (reference sequence). The junction had 2 bases not matched to a gene; V was cut back by 7 bases and J by 2 bases. CDR3 length: 11 amino acids. Via MiXCR, TCRdb re-called the reads, giving one row per CDR3 protein. The data show 100,000 to 150,000 distinct CDR3 sequences, around 32% seen once. This chain connects TRBV20-1 to TRBJ2-7; TRBD1 agrees at 7 bases. This material consisted of CD8+ T cells from cultured PBMCs, taken from culture after CMV antigen stimulation. This receptor was identified in a human donor in good health (CMV status not recorded). Some clones in this sample may be carry-over from other donors' samples. The CDR3 region is CSVQGAYEQYF. CDR3 DNA sequence: TGCAGTGTCCAGGGGGCCTACGAGCAGTACTTC.